This TCR beta chain derives from a study of a mutant IDH1 vaccine in newly diagnosed glioma. Study-level information: Onset of vaccination occurred 4-6 weeks following radiotherapy alone, or with temozolomide cycles.

Notes on this clone: Antigen specificity is unknown.

The protocol was immunoSEQ multiplex PCR, while the TCRdb copy is restricted to in-frame clones and leaves out a portion. In the table there are about 62,000 clones, around nine tenths of which are singletons. The CDR3 loop spans 13 amino acids. Germline V lookup: CDR1 MNHNS, CDR2 SASEGT. Trimming took off 3 bases at V and 4 bases at J, with 9 bases between the two ends. Stated time point: week 11, during vaccination. Alongside topical imiquimod, each dose of vaccine comprised 300 ug of mutant IDH1 20-mer peptide. The sample was PBMCs, taken from a glioma patient whose treatment included an IDH1 peptide vaccine. The chain uses TRBV6-1 and TRBJ1-1; D remains ambiguous. The sequence was collected from a middle-aged man with glioma. CDR3 amino acids: CASSDRVLTEAFF. CDR3 coding DNA: TGTGCCAGCAGTGACCGGGTTCTCACTGAAGCTTTCTTT.